These 18 T cell receptor beta chains came from one sample sequenced in a study of cytomegalovirus exposure and HLA in healthy donors. Primers for the PCR totalled 60 Vbeta and 13 Jbeta. Sequencing was performed with immunoSEQ multiplex PCR; in TCRdb, only in-frame clones are kept and a portion is missing. The data hold some 110,000 clones, with approximately 82% observed a single time. Source material: PBMCs. The receptors were sampled from a man aged 35-49 years in good health and CMV-seropositive.

The V and J genes are TRBV5-8 and TRBJ1-2, with D hard to call. Germline assignment: CDR1 SGHTS and CDR2 YDEGEE. The CDR3 sequence is 13 residues long. V gave up 0 bases and J gave up 7 bases, with 10 bases separating them. The CDR3 DNA sequence: TGTGCCAGCAGCTTGGTGCAGAGAGGTGGCTACACCTTC. Residues: CASSLVQRGGYTF.

V usage is TRBV7-2 and J usage is TRBJ2-3; TRBD2 aligns across 9 bases. J was trimmed by 2 bases and V by 5 bases; bases with no gene match: 5. Germline values: CDR1 SGHTA, CDR2 FQGNSA. The length of the CDR3 is 15 residues. The CDR3 sequence is CASSQIAGATDTQYF. Written as DNA, the CDR3 is TGTGCCAGCAGCCAAATAGCGGGGGCCACAGATACGCAGTATTTT.

V usage is TRBV11-2 and J usage is TRBJ1-4, with TRBD1 as a possible D gene (5 bases). The germline V gene has CDR1 SGHAT and CDR2 FQNNGV. The CDR3 loop spans 16 amino acids. V was cut by 6 bases and J by 7 bases, with 21 bases left in between. In DNA, the CDR3 is TGTGCCAGCAGTCTCGATGGGGCAGTAAGGCGTGAAAAACTGTTTTTT. It specifies CASSLDGAVRREKLFF.

V usage is TRBV7-9 and J usage is TRBJ1-5; the D gene is possibly TRBD1 (6 bases). The CDR3 contains 15 residues. Looked up from germline, CDR1 is SEHNR and CDR2 is FQNEAQ (reference sequence). V gave up 5 bases and J gave up 5 bases, with 16 bases separating them. CDR3 coding DNA: TGTGCCAGCAGCCTAGGGGGGGAGTGGGATCAGCCCCAGCATTTT. Protein: CASSLGGEWDQPQHF.

V is TRBV7-2 and J is TRBJ2-7, with 10 bases identical to TRBD2. The CDR3 spans 14 residues. J gave up 4 bases and V 4 bases, and 4 bases lay outside the gene matches. Per germline, CDR1 SGHTA and CDR2 FQGNSA. CDR3 coding DNA: TGTGCCAGCAGCTGGACTAGCGGATCTTACGAGCAGTACTTC. The encoded protein is CASSWTSGSYEQYF.

The V and J genes are TRBV19 and TRBJ2-7; 8 bases align to TRBD1. The germline V gene encodes CDR1 LNHDA and CDR2 SQIVND (reference sequence). The junction had 6 bases not matched to a gene; V was cut back by 5 bases and J by 3 bases. The CDR3 spans 14 residues. The CDR3 region is CASSPWTGSYEQYF. As DNA, the CDR3 is TGTGCCAGTAGTCCCTGGACAGGGAGCTACGAGCAGTACTTC.

This chain uses TRBV7-2 with TRBJ2-7, with 11 bases matching TRBD2. V gave up 5 bases and J gave up 6 bases; unmatched junction bases: 15. This CDR3 is 17 amino acids long. Looked up from germline, CDR1 is SGHTA and CDR2 is FQGNSA. CDR3 amino acids: CASSLRGLTSGAIEQYF. For the CDR3, the DNA is TGTGCCAGCAGCCTAAGGGGTTTGACTAGCGGGGCTATCGAGCAGTACTTC.

The V gene is TRBV6-5, the J gene TRBJ1-4; D perhaps matches TRBD1 (6 bases). The CDR3 has 16 residues. Trimming took off 0 bases at V and 8 bases at J, with 16 bases between the two ends. CDR1 MNHEY and CDR2 SVGAGI come from the germline V gene. The CDR3: CASSYSPPGAGEKLFF. The DNA for the CDR3 is TGTGCCAGCAGTTACTCTCCCCCAGGGGCCGGGGAAAAACTGTTTTTT.

The gene calls are TRBV9 and TRBJ2-1, with 7 nucleotides matching TRBD2. The CDR3 is 15 residues long. Losses at the gene ends were 4 bases for V and 5 bases for J; bases not matched to a gene: 9. CDR1 and CDR2 (germline): SGDLS, YYNGEE. The CDR3 DNA follows: TGTGCCAGCAGCCCTTTTGGGGGAGGGGACAATGAGCAGTTCTTC. It specifies CASSPFGGGDNEQFF.

In this sample, this clone turned up a few times. This chain connects TRBV7-9 to TRBJ1-4; the match to TRBD1 covers 10 bases. The CDR3 sequence is 14 residues long. The ends lost 5 bases at V and 8 bases at J; junction bases unmatched: 5. The V gene's germline CDR1 is SEHNR and CDR2 FQNEAQ (reference sequence). The DNA of the CDR3 is TGTGCCAGCAGCCGCGGGACAGGGGTGGAAAAACTGTTTTTT. Translated, it gives CASSRGTGVEKLFF. The variable domain in full, completed from reference TRBV7-9 and TRBJ1-4, reads DTGVSQNPRHKITKRGQNVTFRCDPISEHNRLYWYRQTLGQGPEFLTYFQNEAQLEKSRLLSDRFSAERPKGSFSTLEIQRTEQGDSAMYLCASSRGTGVEKLFFGSGTQLSVL.

The CDR3 loop is CASSPSGNSYNEQFF. DNA for the CDR3: TGTGCCAGCAGCCCTAGCGGGAACTCCTACAATGAGCAGTTCTTC. The chain employs TRBV6-6 and TRBJ2-1; 9 bases align to TRBD2. CDR1 is MNHNY, CDR2 SVGAGI, per germline (reference sequence). This CDR3 has 15 amino acids. V was clipped by 6 bases and J by 0 bases; unmatched bases: 3.

The J gene is TRBJ1-2, the V gene TRBV19; weak D call: TRBD1 (5 bases). Deletions cut 7 bases from V and 4 bases from J, with 16 bases between. The germline gives CDR1 LNHDA, CDR2 SQIVND (reference sequence). This CDR3 contains 14 residues. The CDR3 DNA reads TGTGCCAGTACCATAGAGGTGACAGCCTATGGCTACACCTTC. Residues: CASTIEVTAYGYTF.

The chain uses TRBV7-8 and TRBJ1-6; TRBD1 matches at 10 bases. The trim removed 0 bases at V and 10 bases at J, leaving 6 bases unmatched. This CDR3 is 16 amino acids long. Germline CDR1 reads SGHVS; CDR2 reads FQNEAQ. The CDR3 protein is CASSLATTGGGSPLHF. The DNA of the CDR3 is TGTGCCAGCAGCTTAGCGACGACAGGGGGCGGCTCACCCCTCCACTTT.

This clone was recorded a few times. A read error may account for a junction end that differs from germline. The V call is TRBV5-8, the J call TRBJ1-2, with TRBD1 matching 8 bases. The CDR3 length is 13 residues. Germline loops: CDR1 SGHTS, CDR2 YDEGEE. Written as DNA, the CDR3 is TGTGCCAGCAGCCCGACAGGGGACTATCGCTACACCTTC. Protein: CASSPTGDYRYTF.

This clone was recorded only once. The rearrangement joins TRBV7-6 to TRBJ2-7; D perhaps matches TRBD1 (5 bases). The CDR3 is 14 amino acids. V lost 0 bases to trimming and J lost 6 bases, with 12 bases between them. Looked up from germline, CDR1 is SGHVS and CDR2 is FNYEAQ. The CDR3 is CASSLAGGASEQYF. CDR3 DNA sequence: TGTGCCAGCAGCTTAGCCGGTGGGGCGTCCGAGCAGTACTTC.

The chain recombines TRBV18 with TRBJ2-5; TRBD2 is a possible D gene (6 bases). V was cut by 5 bases and J by 7 bases, with 11 bases left in between. Germline CDR1 reads KGHSH; CDR2 reads LQKENI. The CDR3 contains 12 residues. The chain's CDR3 is CASSLAAGTQYF. CDR3 DNA sequence: TGTGCCAGCTCATTAGCGGCGGGGACCCAGTACTTC.

This clone was counted only a few times. The CDR3: CASSGYRVGGELFF. In DNA form, the CDR3 reads TGTGCCAGCAGTGGGTACAGGGTTGGCGGGGAGCTGTTTTTT. The V and J genes are TRBV6-1 and TRBJ2-2; D possibly corresponds to TRBD1 (6 bases). V lost 4 bases, J lost 7 bases, and 13 bases lay in between. Per the germline V gene, CDR1 is MNHNS and CDR2 is SASEGT. The CDR3 has 14 residues.

For this clone: At one end the junction does not follow the germline gene, possibly because of a read error. This chain connects TRBV6-5 to TRBJ2-4; 8 nucleotides line up with TRBD1. Per germline, CDR1 MNHEY and CDR2 SVGAGI. This CDR3 has 13 amino acids. The CDR3 protein is CASSTGGRNSQYF. In nucleotides, the CDR3 is TGTGCCAGCAGTACAGGGGGGAGAAACAGTCAGTACTTC.